The text below deals with one T cell receptor beta chain. Its specificity is unknown. The sample comes from a study of beta chain features in type 1 diabetes. Study observations and caveats: Patients and controls would share equally any PCR tilt toward shorter templates. Lower insertion and higher deletion counts appeared at VDJ junctions in type 1 diabetes patients.

CD45RO/CCR7/CD25/CD127/CD95/CD27 sorting isolated CD4+ naive, central memory, regulatory and stem cell-like memory cells. Purity of each sorted population was above 98%. The CDR3 consists of 13 residues. V lost 3 bases and J 2 bases, leaving 8 bases between the germline ends. The germline V gene encodes CDR1 SNHLY and CDR2 FYNNEI. The study reverse transcribed the entire isolated RNA, so it sequenced expressed TCRB transcripts. The method was immunoSEQ multiplex PCR; TCRdb's version includes in-frame clones alone and lacks a portion of them. This table holds 250,000 to 350,000 clones, approximately 9.9% found once.

The specimen sequenced was naive CD4+ T cells from blood. The TCR sequence derives from a woman between 25 and 40 years old in good health. The genes are TRBV2 and TRBJ2-7, with TRBD1 as a possible D gene (6 bases). CDR3 sequence reads: CASSDDRTYEQYF. CDR3 bases: TGTGCCAGCAGTGATGACAGGACCTACGAGCAGTACTTC.